The TCR beta chain described here comes from a study of radiotherapy plus CTLA-4 blockade in lung cancer. Study as a whole: Objective responses were observed in 15% to 20% of patients, and disease control was achieved by roughly 29%.

Focal radiation and CTLA-4 blockade (ipilimumab) were tested in chemo-refractory metastatic non-small-cell lung cancer patients. The table came from immunoSEQ multiplex PCR; TCRdb's copy has only in-frame clones and leaves some out. This table holds approximately 73,000 clones, 80% to 90% found once. The study, taken as a whole, reports: The best prediction of response reportedly came from early blood T cell clone dynamics, with interferon-beta. Radiotherapy was combined with ipilimumab, and tumor-derived TCR clones then expanded in blood.

Notes on this clone: What it binds is unknown.

Germline values: CDR1 LNHDA, CDR2 SQIVND (reference sequence). CDR3 length equals 15 residues. After removal of 6 bases from V and 1 base from J, the junction contained 8 bases not matched to a gene. The TCR comes from a human donor with non-small cell lung cancer that progressed on radiotherapy plus ipilimumab. The material sequenced was peripheral blood, taken from a patient treated with radiotherapy plus ipilimumab. The chain uses TRBV19 and TRBJ2-5; 7 nucleotides agree with TRBD1. CDR3 in DNA: TGTGCCAGTAGCCAAAGGGGACAGCCCCAAGAGACCCAGTACTTC. The encoded protein is CASSQRGQPQETQYF.